This T cell receptor beta chain derives from a study of blood T cell repertoires in COVID-19 (dated by TCRdb to 2020 to 2022). Regarding the complete study: Samples covering the acute and convalescent phases of COVID-19 were provided by collaborators in the United States, Italy and Spain. The prospective study material was composed of cDNA or gDNA derived from T cells, B-cell-depleted T cells, or PBMCs. The dataset comprised deeply sampled blood TCRbeta repertoires from subjects exposed to, actively infected with, or recovered from COVID-19. A freely available public database, intended as a resource for researchers studying the immune response to SARS-CoV-2, is where the repertoires were released. Samples came from the ongoing ImmuneRACE study (first 160 participants) plus 1,254 subjects from 6 global collaborators. Sample metadata almost always included a de-identified subject ID, COVID-19 status, age in years and sex. HLA class I and class II types, where available, came from metadata supplied by the sample provider rather than from assay-based typing. Study-wide findings and limitations: The amount of clinical and demographic metadata varied by source and participant and was provided uncurated.

The immunoSEQ Assay, a bias-controlled multiplex PCR, was used to amplify TCRbeta CDR3 regions from genomic DNA. In the source study's methods: The number of nucleated cells in each sample was estimated from the amplification of reference gene primers within the assay. To quantify the absolute abundance of each unique TCRbeta CDR3 rearrangement, sequence reads were collapsed and filtered. For each sample, productive Simpson clonality was calculated as the square root of Simpson's diversity index over productive rearrangements. Imported from immuneACCESS, the table was reduced by TCRdb to in-frame sequences with V and J called. These copies leave out some clones; in studies compared against another copy, an unresolved V gene accounts for under half, and the cause of the remainder is not known. D and trimming were read from the DNA, whereas the V and J calls and clone size are those reported in that table. The sample profile shows about 6,700 clones; roughly 88% of them were found once. The ten largest clones take up more than 20% of the sample.

Each collaborating institution followed its own protocols to collect whole blood in K2EDTA tubes. For TCRbeta analysis, collaborators shipped samples in one of three forms: frozen whole blood, isolated PBMCs, or DNA extracted from either of those sample types. Comments on this clone: The clone's antigen remains unknown. Base qualities were left out, and no much larger clone turns up one base away. Other DNA variants within this sample encode the same CDR3.

The sequence came from a human donor in a cohort sampled during active COVID-19. Input material: peripheral blood.

The CDR3 protein: CASRTSGGEQYF. The base sequence is TGTGCCAGCAGGACTAGCGGGGGCGAGCAGTACTTC. The rearrangement combines TRBV2 with TRBJ2-7; TRBD2 fits 12 bases in the junction. The germline V gene sets CDR1 to SNHLY and CDR2 to FYNNEI. The germline V and J ends show losses of 6 bases and 6 bases respectively, and no gene match explains 0 bases of the junction. From the cysteine up to the phenylalanine, the CDR3 has a length of 12 residues. Just CDR3 DNA is preserved here, 36 bases in frame from base 1.